This T cell receptor (beta chain) originates from a study of CXCR3-negative and CXCR3-positive naive CD8 T cells. Broader study findings: More hydrophobic TRB CDR3s were found in CXCR3-positive naive cells than in CXCR3-negative naive cells.

Sorting was done in triplicate for each CD8+ T cell subset (about 330,000 cells each). A CD45RO-CCR7+CD27+CD95- profile was what naive CD8+ T cells displayed. UMI-labeled 5' RACE yielded the TRB cDNA libraries. Using the 5' RACE reads, TCRdb records one entry per CDR3 protein without DNA. The sample holds 150,000 or so distinct CDR3 sequences. About this clonotype: No antigen is known for it.

Germline loops: CDR1 DFQATT, CDR2 SNEGSKA (reference sequence). There are 13 residues in the CDR3. Sequencing was carried out using naive CXCR3+ CD8+ T cells from blood. Documented subset: CD45RO-CCR7+CD27+CD95- naive CD8+ T cells expressing CXCR3 (TNR3+). The genes are TRBV20-1 and TRBJ1-2. The clonotype was recovered from a human donor in good health. Some clones in this sample may be carry-over from other donors' samples. CDR3 protein: CSARDTGDYGYTF.